This entry lists 8 T cell receptor beta chains sequenced from one sample in a study of molecular identifiers for immune sequencing clone quantification. Using its own MiXCR run on the PCR reads, TCRdb lists one record per CDR3 protein. The table includes 400,000 to 600,000 distinct CDR3 sequences, roughly 25% detected once. The sequencing sample was made of naive CD8+ T cells from blood, with Jurkat cell RNA spiked in. Documented subset: FACS-sorted CD8+CD4-CCR7+CD45RA+ naive T cells. These receptors came from a human donor in good health. Some libraries in this study had Jurkat cell RNA spiked in.

This clonotype was seen a handful of times. This chain uses TRBV24-1 with TRBJ1-5, with no clear D. V lost 2 bases, J lost 1 base, and 5 bases lay in between. The CDR3 sequence is 14 residues long. Germline-derived CDR1 and CDR2 are KGHDR and SFDVKD. As DNA, the CDR3 is TGTGCCACCAGTGATTCTGGGAGCAATCAGCCCCAGCATTTT. It is translated as CATSDSGSNQPQHF.

The rearrangement joins TRBV3-1 to TRBJ2-2; 8 nucleotides match TRBD1. Germline lookup yields CDR1 LGHDT and CDR2 YNNKEL (reference sequence). The CDR3 covers 18 residues. Trimming cost V 2 bases and J 1 base; bases outside gene matches: 9. The CDR3 is CASSQRVWTGQNTGELFF. The CDR3, as DNA: TGTGCCAGCAGCCAACGCGTCTGGACAGGGCAGAACACCGGGGAGCTGTTTTTT.

This clonotype was observed many times. The V call is TRBV6-1, the J call TRBJ1-5; 8 nucleotides align to TRBD1. The V segment lost 7 bases and the J segment 6 bases; nucleotides outside the gene matches: 11. The CDR3 has 15 amino acids. CDR1 is MNHNS and CDR2 is SASEGT in the germline V gene. In DNA form, the CDR3 reads TGTGCCAGCAAGCCGACAGGGGTAAGCGGTCAGCCCCAGCATTTT. It yields the protein CASKPTGVSGQPQHF.

This clonotype was detected a few times. The V call is TRBV5-5, the J call TRBJ1-1, with D tentatively TRBD1 (6 bases). The V gene lost 0 bases and the J gene lost 7 bases, with 13 bases spanning the gap. CDR1 and CDR2 (germline): SGHKS, YYEKEE (reference sequence). There are 14 residues in the CDR3. In DNA form, the CDR3 reads TGTGCCAGCAGCTTGGGAACAGGGATAGTTGAAGCTTTCTTT. Encoded protein: CASSLGTGIVEAFF.

In its sample, this clonotype was seen a few times. CDR3 DNA sequence: TGTGCCAGCATATCCGGAGGGGGCGCAACGGGCTACACCTTC. Amino acid sequence: CASISGGGATGYTF. This sequence joins TRBV2 and TRBJ1-2; 7 bases align to TRBD1. J gave up 8 bases and V 7 bases, and 13 bases lay outside the gene matches. This CDR3 has 14 amino acids. Germline CDR1 SNHLY, CDR2 FYNNEI.

A word on this clonotype: With a much larger clone just one base away, this may be a read error. The chain uses TRBV3-1 and TRBJ2-5; D is unresolved. The CDR3 loop spans 15 amino acids. The V gene's germline CDR1 is LGHDT and CDR2 YNNKEL (reference sequence). The CDR3 DNA reads TGTGCCGGCAGCTCAAACGTTGTTTTCTTCGAGACCCAGTACTTC. It is translated as CAGSSNVVFFETQYF.

The chain recombines TRBV2 with TRBJ1-4; maybe TRBD1 (5 bases). Trimming took 4 bases from V and 0 from J, leaving 9 bases between them. CDR3 size: 15 residues. CDR1 and CDR2 (germline): SNHLY, FYNNEI. The DNA of the CDR3 is TGTGCCAGCAGTGTGGGACCTTCAACTAATGAAAAACTGTTTTTT. Protein product: CASSVGPSTNEKLFF. Full variable domain (rest looked up from reference TRBV2 and TRBJ1-4): EPEVTQTPSHQVTQMGQEVILRCVPISNHLYFYWYRQILGQKVEFLVSFYNNEISEKSEIFDDQFSVERPDGSNFTLKIRSTKLEDSAMYFCASSVGPSTNEKLFFGSGTQLSVL.

As to this clonotype: The junction departs from germline at one end; a sequencing error may be responsible. V is TRBV7-6 and J is TRBJ2-3; D possibly matches TRBD1 or TRBD2 (5 bases each). The CDR3 is 15 residues long. The V gene's germline CDR1 is SGHVS and CDR2 FNYEAQ. CDR3 loop: CACSPTGWGSDTQYF. In DNA, the CDR3 is TGTGCCTGCAGCCCTACGGGTTGGGGGTCCGATACGCAGTATTTT.